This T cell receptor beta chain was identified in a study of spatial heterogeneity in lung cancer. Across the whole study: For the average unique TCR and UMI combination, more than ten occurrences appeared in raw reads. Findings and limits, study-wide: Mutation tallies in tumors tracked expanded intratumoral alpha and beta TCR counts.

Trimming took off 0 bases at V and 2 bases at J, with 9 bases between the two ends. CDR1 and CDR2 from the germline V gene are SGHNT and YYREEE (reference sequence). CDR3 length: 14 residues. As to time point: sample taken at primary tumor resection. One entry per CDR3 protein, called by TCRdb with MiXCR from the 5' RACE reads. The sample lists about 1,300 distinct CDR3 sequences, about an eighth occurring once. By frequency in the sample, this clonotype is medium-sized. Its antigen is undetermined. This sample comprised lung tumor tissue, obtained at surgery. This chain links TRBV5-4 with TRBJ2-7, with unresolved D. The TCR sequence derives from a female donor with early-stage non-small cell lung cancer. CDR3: CASSLVGNAYEQYF. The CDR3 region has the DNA TGTGCCAGCAGCTTGGTAGGAAATGCCTACGAGCAGTACTTC.